This T cell receptor (beta chain) stems from a study of breast tumors, draining lymph nodes, adjacent tissues. The lymph nodes were axillary draining lymph nodes from breast cancer patients. TCRdb redid the calling of the multiplex PCR reads with MiXCR, one entry per CDR3 protein. The table lists over 200,000 distinct CDR3 sequences, 30% to 35% of them singletons. The CDR3 loop spans 11 amino acids. The V and J ends lost 5 bases and 9 bases respectively, with 11 bases between them. Germline V gene lookup returns CDR1 SGHTA and CDR2 FQGNSA. Study-wide points: Tumors had less TCR diversity than lymph nodes, more than nontumor tissue. Luminal-like breast cancer showed significantly greater tumor-nontumor repertoire similarity than basal-like breast cancer did. Data fit most tumor T cells coming from lymph node, expanding in tumor. Data only fit, rather than demonstrated, lymph node origin of most tumor T cells.

This clonotype was detected once. Its antigen is as yet unknown. This may be a read error, as it is one base from a much larger clone. The chain has TRBV7-2 and TRBJ2-7; D not resolved. The origin of this receptor is a female donor with breast cancer. Some clones in this sample may be carry-over from other donors' samples. What was sequenced was axillary lymph node tissue. In nucleotides, the CDR3 is TGTGCCAGCAGCCCCGCGGTTGGGCAGTACTTC. It encodes CASSPAVGQYF.